Here is one T cell receptor (beta chain) with its context. Its antigen remains unidentified. The investigators split CD4+ cells into a CD45RA+ naive subset and a CD45RA-negative memory subset. The data originate from a study of shared clonotypes between healthy human individuals. The germline V and J ends were trimmed by 0 bases and 2 bases, with 13 bases remaining between them. The CDR3 consists of 17 residues. Germline V gives CDR1 SGHTA, CDR2 FQGTGA. Findings and limits, study-wide: Blood was the only sampled material, and tissue repertoires likely differ. The generation probabilities recorded for non-shared clonotypes fell below those of clonotypes shared by all four donors. Larger richness was generally estimated for naive than memory subsets.

This table comes from immunoSEQ multiplex PCR, and its TCRdb copy is limited to in-frame clones, with some not included. The data contain about 730,000 clones, 72% of them singletons. This TCR was sampled from a woman aged 25 to 45 in good health. The V and J genes are TRBV7-3 and TRBJ2-2; D not certain. The sequencing input was memory CD4+ T cells sorted from blood. Subset given: CD45RA-negative fraction. CDR3 DNA sequence: TGTGCCAGCAGCTTAACTATGGCGCAGCTTAACACCGGGGAGCTGTTTTTT. It codes for CASSLTMAQLNTGELFF.